This is a list of T cell receptor beta chains from one sample in a study of radiation and T cells in renal cell carcinoma. The data were produced by immunoSEQ multiplex PCR, yet TCRdb's version contains in-frame clones alone and is incomplete. The sample holds 130,000 to 150,000 clones, 75% to 90% seen once. The sample was blood, taken from a patient whose treatment included radiotherapy and nephrectomy. The receptors stem from a woman aged 45 to 65 with renal cell carcinoma. Both conserved end residues are part of each CDR3. The D gene is left open where the match is weak. Size values are once, few and many counts, or a class for expanded clones, and some rows have none.

CDR3 length: 15
J gene: TRBJ2-3
clone size: NA
D gene: NA
V gene: TRBV27
CDR3 protein: CASSLSPVDTDTQYF
CDR3 DNA: TGTGCCAGCAGTTTATCACCCGTTGACACAGATACGCAGTATTTT

CDR3 length: 17
J gene: TRBJ2-6
clone size: NA
D gene: NA
V gene: TRBV10-2
CDR3 protein: CASSESQGNAGANVLTF
CDR3 DNA: TGCGCCAGCAGTGAGTCCCAGGGAAACGCTGGGGCCAACGTCCTGACTTTC

CDR3 length: 13
J gene: TRBJ2-7
clone size: NA
D gene: NA
V gene: TRBV30
CDR3 protein: CAWSSKGAYEQYF
CDR3 DNA: TGTGCCTGGAGCTCCAAGGGAGCCTACGAGCAGTACTTC

CDR3 length: 13
J gene: TRBJ2-1
clone size: NA
D gene: NA
V gene: TRBV5-6
CDR3 protein: CASSLDRREEQFF
CDR3 DNA: TGTGCCAGCAGCTTGGATCGGCGGGAAGAGCAGTTCTTC

CDR3 length: 20
J gene: TRBJ2-3
clone size: NA
D gene: TRBD2
V gene: TRBV10-3
CDR3 protein: CAIRVPGLAGGLKTSFTQYF
CDR3 DNA: TGTGCCATCAGAGTCCCGGGACTAGCGGGGGGCCTAAAGACCAGCTTTACGCAGTATTTT

CDR3 length: 15
J gene: TRBJ2-1
clone size: once
D gene: TRBD2
V gene: TRBV4-3
CDR3 protein: CASSHLAGGHNEQFF
CDR3 DNA: TGCGCCAGCAGCCATCTAGCGGGAGGGCACAATGAGCAGTTCTTC

CDR3 length: 14
J gene: TRBJ1-3
clone size: NA
D gene: TRBD1
V gene: TRBV18
CDR3 protein: CASSPGQMTNTIYF
CDR3 DNA: TGTGCCAGCTCACCGGGACAGATGACAAACACCATATATTTT

CDR3 length: 15
J gene: TRBJ2-1
clone size: NA
D gene: NA
V gene: TRBV12-2
CDR3 protein: CASRSGLAGHNEQFF
CDR3 DNA: TGTGCAAGTCGCTCCGGACTAGCGGGTCACAATGAGCAGTTCTTC

CDR3 length: 16
J gene: TRBJ1-3
clone size: NA
D gene: NA
V gene: TRBV4-3
CDR3 protein: CASSQNDRSSGNTIYF
CDR3 DNA: TGCGCCAGCAGCCAAAACGACCGGAGCTCTGGAAACACCATATATTTT

CDR3 length: 19
J gene: TRBJ2-1
clone size: NA
D gene: TRBD2
V gene: TRBV10-3
CDR3 protein: CAISGGLGAGASSYNEQFF
CDR3 DNA: TGTGCCATCAGTGGCGGTCTTGGAGCGGGAGCGAGCTCCTACAATGAGCAGTTCTTC

CDR3 length: 12
J gene: TRBJ2-5
clone size: NA
D gene: NA
V gene: TRBV21-1
CDR3 protein: CASSKEGAVEYF
CDR3 DNA: TGTGCCAGCAGCAAAGAAGGGGCAGTCGAGTACTTC

CDR3 length: 15
J gene: TRBJ2-1
clone size: NA
D gene: TRBD2
V gene: TRBV4-3
CDR3 protein: CASSRVGAGGDEQFF
CDR3 DNA: TGCGCCAGCAGCCGCGTAGGGGCGGGAGGGGATGAGCAGTTCTTC

CDR3 length: 13
J gene: TRBJ1-4
clone size: many
D gene: NA
V gene: TRBV7-2
CDR3 protein: CASSSPTNEKLFF
CDR3 DNA: TGTGCCAGCAGCTCCCCAACTAATGAAAAACTGTTTTTT

CDR3 length: 13
J gene: TRBJ1-1
clone size: NA
D gene: NA
V gene: TRBV6-6
CDR3 protein: CASHPVTNTEAFF
CDR3 DNA: TGTGCCAGCCATCCAGTCACGAACACTGAAGCTTTCTTT

CDR3 length: 11
J gene: TRBJ2-1
clone size: NA
D gene: TRBD2
V gene: TRBV30
CDR3 protein: CAWSVGGGQFF
CDR3 DNA: TGTGCCTGGAGTGTAGGCGGGGGGCAGTTCTTC

CDR3 length: 15
J gene: TRBJ1-3
clone size: NA
D gene: NA
V gene: TRBV6-1
CDR3 protein: CASSEPGSYGNTIYF
CDR3 DNA: TGTGCCAGCAGTGAGCCAGGGTCGTATGGAAACACCATATATTTT

CDR3 length: 14
J gene: TRBJ2-5
clone size: once
D gene: NA
V gene: TRBV9
CDR3 protein: CASSLTVGKETQYF
CDR3 DNA: TGTGCCAGCAGCCTGACTGTGGGGAAAGAGACCCAGTACTTC

CDR3 length: 13
J gene: TRBJ1-2
clone size: NA
D gene: NA
V gene: TRBV5-6
CDR3 protein: CASSRPAGRGYTF
CDR3 DNA: TGTGCCAGCAGCCGTCCGGCGGGTCGTGGCTACACCTTC

CDR3 length: 17
J gene: TRBJ2-2
clone size: NA
D gene: TRBD1
V gene: TRBV18
CDR3 protein: CASSASTGTAIPGELFF
CDR3 DNA: TGTGCCAGCTCAGCTAGCACCGGGACAGCGATACCCGGGGAGCTGTTTTTT

CDR3 length: 14
J gene: TRBJ1-1
clone size: NA
D gene: TRBD1
V gene: TRBV18
CDR3 protein: CASSKAGGETEAFF
CDR3 DNA: TGTGCCAGCTCAAAGGCAGGGGGCGAAACTGAAGCTTTCTTT

CDR3 length: 13
J gene: TRBJ1-2
clone size: few
D gene: TRBD1
V gene: TRBV18
CDR3 protein: CASSPGQNYGYTF
CDR3 DNA: TGTGCCAGCTCCCCGGGACAGAACTATGGCTACACCTTC

CDR3 length: 15
J gene: TRBJ2-7
clone size: NA
D gene: TRBD2
V gene: TRBV7-8
CDR3 protein: CASSLDSGVNYEQYF
CDR3 DNA: TGTGCCAGCAGCTTAGATAGCGGGGTCAACTACGAGCAGTACTTC

CDR3 length: 15
J gene: TRBJ2-7
clone size: NA
D gene: NA
V gene: TRBV7-2
CDR3 protein: CASSLRDLSSYEQYF
CDR3 DNA: TGTGCCAGCAGCTTAAGGGACCTCAGCTCCTACGAGCAGTACTTC

CDR3 length: 13
J gene: TRBJ1-2
clone size: NA
D gene: TRBD1
V gene: TRBV6-1
CDR3 protein: CASRRTGLDGYTF
CDR3 DNA: TGTGCCAGCAGGCGGACAGGGCTCGATGGCTACACCTTC

CDR3 length: 15
J gene: TRBJ2-5
clone size: NA
D gene: NA
V gene: TRBV6-5
CDR3 protein: CASRDGGSTKGTQYF
CDR3 DNA: TGTGCCAGCAGGGACGGGGGTTCAACCAAAGGGACCCAGTACTTC

CDR3 length: 15
J gene: TRBJ2-1
clone size: once
D gene: TRBD2
V gene: TRBV5-1
CDR3 protein: CASRLAGGPYNEQFF
CDR3 DNA: TGCGCCAGCAGGCTAGCGGGAGGGCCTTACAATGAGCAGTTCTTC

CDR3 length: 14
J gene: TRBJ1-1
clone size: NA
D gene: NA
V gene: TRBV11-2
CDR3 protein: CASSLDPGDTEAFF
CDR3 DNA: TGTGCCAGCAGCTTAGACCCGGGCGACACTGAAGCTTTCTTT

CDR3 length: 14
J gene: TRBJ1-1
clone size: few
D gene: TRBD1
V gene: TRBV30
CDR3 protein: CAWSAGQGWTEAFF
CDR3 DNA: TGTGCCTGGAGTGCAGGACAGGGTTGGACTGAAGCTTTCTTT

CDR3 length: 15
J gene: TRBJ2-7
clone size: NA
D gene: NA
V gene: TRBV6-5
CDR3 protein: CASSHTPTYSYEQYF
CDR3 DNA: TGTGCCAGCAGTCATACACCTACTTACTCCTACGAGCAGTACTTC

CDR3 length: 14
J gene: TRBJ2-7
clone size: NA
D gene: TRBD1
V gene: TRBV6-1
CDR3 protein: CASRSGTGGYEQYF
CDR3 DNA: TGTGCCAGCAGATCCGGGACAGGGGGATACGAGCAGTACTTC

CDR3 length: 14
J gene: TRBJ1-4
clone size: NA
D gene: NA
V gene: TRBV4-3
CDR3 protein: CASSHEDSNEKLFF
CDR3 DNA: TGCGCCAGCAGCCACGAGGACAGCAATGAAAAGCTGTTTTTT

CDR3 length: 13
J gene: TRBJ2-2
clone size: NA
D gene: NA
V gene: TRBV10-1
CDR3 protein: CASSGAATGELFF
CDR3 DNA: TGCGCCAGCAGTGGGGCTGCCACCGGGGAGCTGTTTTTT

CDR3 length: 15
J gene: TRBJ1-2
clone size: NA
D gene: TRBD1
V gene: TRBV9
CDR3 protein: CASSPRTGGGYGYTF
CDR3 DNA: TGTGCCAGCAGCCCCCGGACAGGGGGCGGTTATGGCTACACCTTC

CDR3 length: 13
J gene: TRBJ1-1
clone size: NA
D gene: NA
V gene: TRBV7-2
CDR3 protein: CASSYDQNTEAFF
CDR3 DNA: TGTGCCAGCAGCTACGACCAAAACACTGAAGCTTTCTTT

CDR3 length: 15
J gene: TRBJ1-1
clone size: few
D gene: NA
V gene: TRBV5-1
CDR3 protein: CASSLKTALGTEAFF
CDR3 DNA: TGCGCCAGCAGCCTAAAAACAGCCTTAGGGACTGAAGCTTTCTTT

CDR3 length: 14
J gene: TRBJ1-3
clone size: NA
D gene: TRBD1
V gene: TRBV28
CDR3 protein: CASTPDREGNTIYF
CDR3 DNA: TGTGCCAGCACCCCCGACAGGGAGGGGAACACCATATATTTT

CDR3 length: 16
J gene: TRBJ2-7
clone size: NA
D gene: TRBD2
V gene: TRBV7-2
CDR3 protein: CASSWTSGGQYYEQYF
CDR3 DNA: TGTGCCAGCAGCTGGACTAGCGGGGGGCAATACTACGAGCAGTACTTC

CDR3 length: 13
J gene: TRBJ2-7
clone size: NA
D gene: NA
V gene: TRBV6-5
CDR3 protein: CASSSGTSREQYF
CDR3 DNA: TGTGCCAGCAGTTCTGGGACCTCGAGGGAGCAGTACTTC

CDR3 length: 14
J gene: TRBJ2-7
clone size: NA
D gene: NA
V gene: TRBV9
CDR3 protein: CASSVSSGSYEQYF
CDR3 DNA: TGTGCCAGCAGCGTATCGTCAGGTTCCTACGAGCAGTACTTC

CDR3 length: 14
J gene: TRBJ2-5
clone size: NA
D gene: NA
V gene: TRBV7-9
CDR3 protein: CASSLGGYQETQYF
CDR3 DNA: TGTGCCAGCAGCTTAGGAGGCTACCAAGAGACCCAGTACTTC

CDR3 length: 14
J gene: TRBJ1-2
clone size: NA
D gene: NA
V gene: TRBV28
CDR3 protein: CASSWDTTNYGYTF
CDR3 DNA: TGTGCCAGCAGCTGGGACACTACTAACTATGGCTACACCTTC